The entry below describes one T cell receptor beta chain. In its sample, this clonotype was seen a few times. What antigen it recognizes has not been identified. No much larger clone exists at a distance of one base, and base qualities are not known. This specimen belongs to a study of blood T cells in healthy people across ages (dated by TCRdb to about 2015). For the wider study: In model experiments, roughly one uniquely barcoded TCR beta cDNA molecule per two T cells was captured by template switching. Four age groups were formed from the donors: young (average roughly 15 years), middle-aged (around 40), aged (about 62) and long-lived (less than 85). To avoid experimental bias, donors of different ages were randomly spread across the sequencing lanes. Two additional independent replicas of 1 million unique cDNA reads from the same blood draw were analyzed for two donors (one aged 18 to 30 and one aged 80 or older). Age-related changes in TCR beta repertoire diversity were measured in the study by deep sequencing normalized with unique cDNA molecular identifiers.

Library generation was performed with 5' RACE. Sequenced on an Illumina HiSeq 2500. A second PCR of about 7 to 12 cycles was run with a J-beta primer mix and a sample-barcoded 5' primer. A unique molecular identifier was introduced onto each TCR beta cDNA molecule by a template-switch 5' adaptor carrying 12 random nucleotides. Each sample yielded at least 3 million CDR3-containing paired-end reads. The Mint cDNA synthesis kit, primed by a TRBC-specific oligonucleotide, was used to synthesize first-strand cDNA from all RNA. Following uracil-DNA glycosylase treatment, a first 18-cycle PCR with universal primers M1SS and BC2_uni_R was performed on all cDNA. The source study handled its data this way. For normalization, 1 million high-quality reads, each with a distinct molecular identifier, were randomly selected from each sample. Reads with shared molecular identifiers were discarded instead of being binned into consensus sequences. MiTCR, with a Q25 quality threshold and the strictest error-elimination algorithm, was used for CDR3 identification, clonotype clustering and error correction. A nonparametric unseen species model using Euler transformation provided a lower-bound estimate of total TCR beta diversity. TCRdb's own reprocessing of the public reads used fastp at Q25 and MiXCR and kept productive beta chains. Each entry is one CDR3 protein sequence, shown with its most common DNA and genes. TCRdb's processing, not the authors', yielded these V and J calls. Present in this sample are 1,300,000 or so distinct CDR3 sequences, 59% of which were seen just once. The top ten hold 6.5% to 8.5% of the sample.

Summary of the overall study and its limitations: Donor CMV infection status was unknown, potentially confounding age-related changes in expanded clonotypes. Observed TCR beta diversity per million T cells fell roughly linearly with age, and a significant reduction was already apparent by age around 40. The percentage of naive T cells measured by flow cytometry correlated strongly with observed TCR beta diversity. Total diversity estimates from one million sequenced T cells were considered lower bounds and underestimates. Bulk unsorted PBMC profiling prevented conclusive comparison of naive and antigen-experienced compartments. Compared with the aged group, the long-lived group had more naive CD4+ T cells, fewer expanded clones and increased TCR diversity, a pattern suggesting age selection.

Measured from the cysteine to the phenylalanine, the CDR3 is 17 residues long. The CDR3 DNA has 51 bases and is translated from base 1. CDR1 and CDR2, looked up from the germline V gene, are MRHNA and SNTAGT. V lost 0 bases and J lost 0 bases; the stretch between them is 9 bases long. The roughly 39 donors, aged roughly 6 to 95 years, were systemically healthy Caucasian individuals from Russia. Roughly 11 milliliters of peripheral blood were drawn from each donor into EDTA-treated Vacutainer tubes. Ficoll-Paque density-gradient centrifugation was used to isolate PBMCs, with at least 6.5 million obtained per sample. Trizol reagent was used to extract total RNA from the PBMCs, yielding at least 5.5 micrograms per sample. Naive CD45RAhigh/CD27high T cell percentages were measured by flow cytometry on a PBMC aliquot from every donor.

Sequencing used blood. The chain couples TRBV6-4 to TRBJ2-6; a confident D gene designation cannot be given. The source of this sequence is a man aged 18 to 29 in good health. CDR3 protein: CASSDSVTVSGANVLTF. The nucleotides read TGTGCCAGCAGTGACTCTGTCACGGTCTCTGGGGCCAACGTCCTGACTTTC.